The TCR beta chain described here comes from a study of blood T cell repertoires in COVID-19. Background on the study: The samples span acute and convalescent COVID-19 from the United States, Italy and Spain.

The length of the CDR3 is 13 residues. CDR1 and CDR2 (germline): SNHLY, FYNNEI. Trimming shortened V by 3 bases and J by 4 bases, and 7 bases separated the two germline ends. Per the original methods: Amplifying reference gene primers gave estimates of nucleated cell counts. Clones were read by immunoSEQ multiplex PCR, and TCRdb kept only the in-frame ones, dropping some. V and J calls and clone size are copied from that table; D and trimming were computed from the DNA. Among approximately 200,000 clones listed, about 87% were seen once. V and J are TRBV2 and TRBJ2-4, with D unresolved. This sequence originates from a man in his 60s who had recovered from COVID-19. The sequenced sample was peripheral blood. CDR3 region: CASSDPSKNIQYF. CDR3 DNA sequence: TGTGCCAGCAGTGACCCCTCGAAAAACATTCAGTACTTC.